This T cell receptor (beta chain) was obtained from a study of technical replicates of blood from a few donors. The germline V gene encodes CDR1 SEHNR and CDR2 FQNEAQ (reference sequence). This CDR3 spans 14 amino acids. V was clipped by 6 bases and J by 0 bases; unmatched bases: 1. Only in-frame clones appear in the TCRdb table, and some are missing; sequencing was by immunoSEQ multiplex PCR. The repertoire has approximately 97,000 clones, approximately 96% of them found once; the top ten carry approximately 0.33%. The clonotype comes from a human donor in good health. This rearrangement joins TRBV7-9 to TRBJ2-2; TRBD1 matches at 7 bases. Specimen: T cells isolated from PBMCs. DNA of the CDR3: TGTGCCAGCAGAGACAGGGCGAACACCGGGGAGCTGTTTTTT. It codes for CASRDRANTGELFF.